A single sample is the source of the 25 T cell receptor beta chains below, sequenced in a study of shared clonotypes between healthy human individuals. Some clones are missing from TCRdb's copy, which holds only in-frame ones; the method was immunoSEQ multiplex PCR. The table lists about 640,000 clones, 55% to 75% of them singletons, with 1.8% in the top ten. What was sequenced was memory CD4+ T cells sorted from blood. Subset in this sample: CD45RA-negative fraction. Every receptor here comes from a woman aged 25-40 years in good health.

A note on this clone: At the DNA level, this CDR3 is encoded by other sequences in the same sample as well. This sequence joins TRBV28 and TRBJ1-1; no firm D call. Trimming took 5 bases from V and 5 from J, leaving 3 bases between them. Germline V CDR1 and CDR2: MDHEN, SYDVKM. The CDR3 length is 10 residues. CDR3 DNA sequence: TGTGCCAGCAGTCGAACTGAAGCTTTCTTT. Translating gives CASSRTEAFF. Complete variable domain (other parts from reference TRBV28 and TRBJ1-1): DVKVTQSSRYLVKRTGEKVFLECVQDMDHENMFWYRQDPGLGLRLIYFSYDVKMKEKGDIPEGYSVSREKKERFSLILESASTNQTSMYLCASSRTEAFFGQGTRLTVV.

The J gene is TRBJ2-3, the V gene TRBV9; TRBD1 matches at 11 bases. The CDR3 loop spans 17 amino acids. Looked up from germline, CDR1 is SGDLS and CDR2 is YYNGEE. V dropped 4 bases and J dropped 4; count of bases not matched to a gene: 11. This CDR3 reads CASSQHRTGGRSDTQYF. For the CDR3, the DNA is TGTGCCAGCAGCCAACACAGGACAGGGGGCAGGTCAGATACGCAGTATTTT.

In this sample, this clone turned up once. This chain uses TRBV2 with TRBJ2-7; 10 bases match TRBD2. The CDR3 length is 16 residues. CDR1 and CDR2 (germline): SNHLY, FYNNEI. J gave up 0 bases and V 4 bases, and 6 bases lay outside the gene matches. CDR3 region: CASSGVGTSVSYEQYF. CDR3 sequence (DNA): TGTGCCAGCAGTGGCGTCGGGACTAGCGTCTCCTACGAGCAGTACTTC. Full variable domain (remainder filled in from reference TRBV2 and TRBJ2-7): EPEVTQTPSHQVTQMGQEVILRCVPISNHLYFYWYRQILGQKVEFLVSFYNNEISEKSEIFDDQFSVERPDGSNFTLKIRSTKLEDSAMYFCASSGVGTSVSYEQYFGPGTRLTVT.

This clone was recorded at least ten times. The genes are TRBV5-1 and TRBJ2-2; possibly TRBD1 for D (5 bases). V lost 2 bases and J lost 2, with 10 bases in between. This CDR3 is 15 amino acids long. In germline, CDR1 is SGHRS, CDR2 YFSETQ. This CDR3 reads CASSLGDSNTGELFF. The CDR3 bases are TGCGCCAGCAGCTTAGGTGACAGTAACACCGGGGAGCTGTTTTTT.

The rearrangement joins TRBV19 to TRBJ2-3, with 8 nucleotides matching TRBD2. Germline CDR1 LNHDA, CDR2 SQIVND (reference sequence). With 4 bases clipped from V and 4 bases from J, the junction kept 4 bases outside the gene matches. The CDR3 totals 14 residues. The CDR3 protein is CASSTGLASDTQYF. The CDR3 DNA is TGTGCCAGTAGTACAGGACTAGCTTCAGATACGCAGTATTTT.

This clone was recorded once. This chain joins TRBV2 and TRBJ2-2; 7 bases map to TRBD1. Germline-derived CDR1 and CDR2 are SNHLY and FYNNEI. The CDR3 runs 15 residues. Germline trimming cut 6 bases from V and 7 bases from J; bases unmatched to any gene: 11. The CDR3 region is CASSATGAVGGELFF. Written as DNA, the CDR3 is TGTGCCAGCAGCGCCACAGGGGCCGTTGGCGGGGAGCTGTTTTTT.

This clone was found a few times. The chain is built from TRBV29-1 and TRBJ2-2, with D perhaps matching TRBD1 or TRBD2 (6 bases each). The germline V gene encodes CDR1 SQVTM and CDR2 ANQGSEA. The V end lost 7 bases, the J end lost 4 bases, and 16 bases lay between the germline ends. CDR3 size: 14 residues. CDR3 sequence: CSAEGGLGTGELFF. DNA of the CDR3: TGCAGCGCGGAAGGGGGACTGGGCACCGGGGAGCTGTTTTTT.

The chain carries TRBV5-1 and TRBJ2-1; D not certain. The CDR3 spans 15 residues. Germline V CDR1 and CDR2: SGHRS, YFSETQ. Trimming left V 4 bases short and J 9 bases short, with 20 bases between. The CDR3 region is CASSQPEKPRTEQFF. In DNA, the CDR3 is TGCGCCAGCAGCCAACCCGAAAAGCCAAGAACTGAGCAGTTCTTC.

CDR3 nucleotide sequence: TGTGCCAGTAGTACCCGGGGACTAGGGAGCGAGCAGTACTTC. It specifies CASSTRGLGSEQYF. This sequence joins TRBV19 and TRBJ2-7; 8 bases align to TRBD2. Trimming cost V 4 bases and J 6 bases; bases outside gene matches: 8. Germline loops: CDR1 LNHDA, CDR2 SQIVND (reference sequence). This CDR3 comprises 14 residues.

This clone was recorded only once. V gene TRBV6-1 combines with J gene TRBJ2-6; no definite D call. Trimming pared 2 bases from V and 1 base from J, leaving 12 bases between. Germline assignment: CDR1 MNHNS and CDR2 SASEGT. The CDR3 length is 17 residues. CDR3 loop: CASSESVQQSGANVLTF. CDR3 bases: TGTGCCAGCAGTGAATCTGTGCAACAGTCTGGGGCCAACGTCCTGACTTTC.

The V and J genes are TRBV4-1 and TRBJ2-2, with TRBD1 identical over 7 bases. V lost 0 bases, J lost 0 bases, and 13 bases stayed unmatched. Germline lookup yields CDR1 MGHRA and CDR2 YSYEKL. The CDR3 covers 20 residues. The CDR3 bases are TGCGCCAGCAGCCAAGATCAGCCGACAGGGAACTCTGCGAACACCGGGGAGCTGTTTTTT. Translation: CASSQDQPTGNSANTGELFF.

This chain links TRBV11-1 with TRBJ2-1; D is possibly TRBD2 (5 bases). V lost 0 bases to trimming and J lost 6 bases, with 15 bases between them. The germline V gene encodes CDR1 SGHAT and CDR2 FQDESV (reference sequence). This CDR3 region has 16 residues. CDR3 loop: CASSLAGVAILNEQFF. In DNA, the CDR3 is TGTGCCAGCAGCTTAGCTGGAGTAGCGATACTCAATGAGCAGTTCTTC.

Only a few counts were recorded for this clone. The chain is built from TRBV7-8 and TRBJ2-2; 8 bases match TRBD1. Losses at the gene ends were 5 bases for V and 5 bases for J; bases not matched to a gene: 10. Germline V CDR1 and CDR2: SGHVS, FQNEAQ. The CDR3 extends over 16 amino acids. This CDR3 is CASSGGQGRRTGELFF. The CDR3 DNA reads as TGTGCCAGCAGCGGAGGACAGGGACGACGGACCGGGGAGCTGTTTTTT.

The CDR3 nucleotides are TGCGCCAGCAGCCCCCGGGGGCACACTGAAGCTTTCTTT. The encoded protein is CASSPRGHTEAFF. The chain joins TRBV5-1 to TRBJ1-1; possible D gene TRBD1, 6 bases. The CDR3 is 13 residues long. CDR1 and CDR2 from the germline V gene are SGHRS and YFSETQ. Trimming stripped 4 bases from V and 3 bases from J, with 10 bases between.

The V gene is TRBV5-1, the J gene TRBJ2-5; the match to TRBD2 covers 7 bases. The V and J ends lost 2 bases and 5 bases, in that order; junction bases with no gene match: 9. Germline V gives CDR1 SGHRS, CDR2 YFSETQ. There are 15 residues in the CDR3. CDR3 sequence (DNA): TGCGCCAGCAGCTTCCTGGGAGGGCCGGGGGAGACCCAGTACTTC. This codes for CASSFLGGPGETQYF.

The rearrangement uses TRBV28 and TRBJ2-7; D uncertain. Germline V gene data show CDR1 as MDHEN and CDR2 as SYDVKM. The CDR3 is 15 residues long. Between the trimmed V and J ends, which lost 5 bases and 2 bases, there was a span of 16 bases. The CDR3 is CASSPSLVAAYEQYF. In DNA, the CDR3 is TGTGCCAGCAGTCCGAGCCTAGTTGCAGCCTACGAGCAGTACTTC.

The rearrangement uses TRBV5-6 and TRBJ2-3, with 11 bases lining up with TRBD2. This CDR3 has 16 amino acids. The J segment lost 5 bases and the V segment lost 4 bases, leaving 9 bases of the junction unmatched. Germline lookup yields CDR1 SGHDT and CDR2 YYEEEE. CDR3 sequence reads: CASSLRLAGSGDTQYF. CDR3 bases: TGTGCCAGCAGCCTCCGACTAGCGGGATCGGGAGATACGCAGTATTTT.

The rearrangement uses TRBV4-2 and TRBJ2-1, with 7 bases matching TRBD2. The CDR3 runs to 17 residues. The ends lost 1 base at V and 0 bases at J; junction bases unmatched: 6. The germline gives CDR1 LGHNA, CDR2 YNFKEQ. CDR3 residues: CASSQVGGGSSYNEQFF. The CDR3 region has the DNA TGTGCCAGCAGCCAAGTGGGAGGCGGGAGCTCCTACAATGAGCAGTTCTTC.

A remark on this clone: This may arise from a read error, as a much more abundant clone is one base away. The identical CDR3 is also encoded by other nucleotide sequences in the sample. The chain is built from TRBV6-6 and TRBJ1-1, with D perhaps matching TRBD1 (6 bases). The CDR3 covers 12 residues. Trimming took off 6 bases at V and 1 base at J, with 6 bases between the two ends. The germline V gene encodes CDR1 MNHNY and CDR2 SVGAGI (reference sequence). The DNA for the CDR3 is TGTGCCAGCAGGGACAGGAACACTGAAGCTTTCTTT. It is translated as CASRDRNTEAFF.

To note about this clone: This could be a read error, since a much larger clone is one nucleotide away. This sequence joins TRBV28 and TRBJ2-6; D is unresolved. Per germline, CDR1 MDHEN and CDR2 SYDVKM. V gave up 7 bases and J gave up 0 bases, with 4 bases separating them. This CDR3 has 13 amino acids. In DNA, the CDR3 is TGTGCCAGCATAAGCTCTGGGGCCAACGTCCTGACTTTC. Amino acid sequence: CASISSGANVLTF.

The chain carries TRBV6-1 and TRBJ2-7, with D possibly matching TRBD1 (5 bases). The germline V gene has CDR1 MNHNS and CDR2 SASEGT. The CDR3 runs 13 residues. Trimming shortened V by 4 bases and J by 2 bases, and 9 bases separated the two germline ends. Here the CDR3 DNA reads TGTGCCAGCAGTGGCCAGGGCCCCTACGAGCAGTACTTC. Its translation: CASSGQGPYEQYF.

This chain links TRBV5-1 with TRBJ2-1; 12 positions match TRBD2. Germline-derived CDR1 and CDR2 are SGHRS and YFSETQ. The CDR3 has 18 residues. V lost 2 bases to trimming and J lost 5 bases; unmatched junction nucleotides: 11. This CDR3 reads CASSFGLAGGQGDNEQFF. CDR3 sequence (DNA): TGCGCCAGCAGCTTTGGGCTAGCGGGAGGGCAGGGGGACAATGAGCAGTTCTTC.

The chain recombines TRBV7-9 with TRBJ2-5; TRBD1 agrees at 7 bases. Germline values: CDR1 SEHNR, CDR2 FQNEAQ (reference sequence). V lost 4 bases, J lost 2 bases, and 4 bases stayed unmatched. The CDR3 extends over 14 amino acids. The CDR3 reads CASSSRTGQETQYF. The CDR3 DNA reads TGTGCCAGCAGCTCGAGGACAGGTCAAGAGACCCAGTACTTC.

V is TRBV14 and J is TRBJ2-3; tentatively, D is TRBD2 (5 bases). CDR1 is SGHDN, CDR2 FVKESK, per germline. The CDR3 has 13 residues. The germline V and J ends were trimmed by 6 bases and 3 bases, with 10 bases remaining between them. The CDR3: CASRISGTDTQYF. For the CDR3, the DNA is TGTGCCAGCAGGATTTCGGGGACAGATACGCAGTATTTT.

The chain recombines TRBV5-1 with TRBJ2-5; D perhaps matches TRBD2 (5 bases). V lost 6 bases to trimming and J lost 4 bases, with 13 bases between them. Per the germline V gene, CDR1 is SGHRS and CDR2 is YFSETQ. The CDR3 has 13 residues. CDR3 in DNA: TGCGCCAGCACTCATGGAGGTGGAGAGACCCAGTACTTC. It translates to CASTHGGGETQYF.